These 12 T cell receptor beta chains came from one sample sequenced in a study of monozygotic twins with inflammatory bowel disease. TCRdb reanalyzed the 5' RACE reads, giving one entry per CDR3 protein sequence and no DNA. Its clone listing holds fewer than 550,000 distinct CDR3 sequences. The material sequenced was blood. These receptors originate from a human donor with ulcerative colitis or Crohn's disease, or a healthy co-twin of an affected twin (not recorded which).

This chain uses TRBV7-9 with TRBJ2-1. CDR1 and CDR2 from the germline V gene are SEHNR and FQNEAQ (reference sequence). The CDR3 loop spans 15 amino acids. The CDR3 loop is CASSPSKSSYNEQFF.

This chain links TRBV20-1 with TRBJ1-5; lacking DNA, the TRBD1 call made by TCRdb goes unchecked. Germline lookup yields CDR1 DFQATT and CDR2 SNEGSKA (reference sequence). The CDR3 loop spans 13 amino acids. CDR3 in amino acids: CSASRSGTQPQHF.

The CDR3: CASSPGPSLRVQYF. V is TRBV19 and J is TRBJ2-7; the TRBD1 assignment by TCRdb is unverifiable without DNA. Germline-derived CDR1 and CDR2 are LNHDA and SQIVND (reference sequence). This CDR3 spans 14 amino acids.

This chain uses TRBV19 with TRBJ2-3; TCRdb indicates TRBD1, and absent DNA this call remains unverified. The CDR3 has 11 amino acids. Per the germline V gene, CDR1 is LNHDA and CDR2 is SQIVND (reference sequence). The CDR3 protein is CADRSTDTQYF.

The chain links TRBV19 to TRBJ2-1. The germline V gene has CDR1 LNHDA and CDR2 SQIVND (reference sequence). There are 15 residues in the CDR3. The CDR3 region is CASSITWSSYNEQFF.

This sequence joins TRBV5-5 and TRBJ2-7; TCRdb's assignment of TRBD1 cannot be checked, as there is no DNA. Per the germline V gene, CDR1 is SGHKS and CDR2 is YYEKEE (reference sequence). This CDR3 contains 14 residues. CDR3 protein: CASSLEPGPYEQYF.

This rearrangement joins TRBV6-1 to TRBJ1-2; the TCRdb call, TRBD1, lacks DNA for checking. The CDR3 covers 14 residues. The germline gives CDR1 MNHNS, CDR2 SASEGT. The CDR3: CASRRGQQAYGYTF.

The chain uses TRBV27 and TRBJ1-6. Germline values: CDR1 MNHEY, CDR2 SMNVEV (reference sequence). This CDR3 is built from 14 residues. The CDR3 here is CASSLQIYNSPLHF.

This sequence joins TRBV9 and TRBJ1-1; TCRdb names TRBD1, which stays unverified in the absence of DNA. This CDR3 has 11 residues. The germline gives CDR1 SGDLS, CDR2 YYNGEE. The CDR3 loop is CASSGDRGAFF.

The chain links TRBV4-2 to TRBJ2-3. CDR1 is LGHNA, CDR2 YNFKEQ, per germline. This CDR3 contains 17 residues. CDR3 sequence reads: CASSQDRAAFGTDTQYF.

The V call is TRBV21-1, the J call TRBJ2-7; there is no DNA to check the TCRdb D call of TRBD2. TRBV21-1 is described as a pseudogene. The CDR3 loop spans 16 amino acids. This CDR3 reads CASSKGEGLKGYEQYF.

The chain combines TRBV5-4 with TRBJ2-6. CDR3 size: 14 residues. Germline V gives CDR1 SGHNT, CDR2 YYREEE (reference sequence). CDR3 amino acids: CASTTSSGANVLTF.